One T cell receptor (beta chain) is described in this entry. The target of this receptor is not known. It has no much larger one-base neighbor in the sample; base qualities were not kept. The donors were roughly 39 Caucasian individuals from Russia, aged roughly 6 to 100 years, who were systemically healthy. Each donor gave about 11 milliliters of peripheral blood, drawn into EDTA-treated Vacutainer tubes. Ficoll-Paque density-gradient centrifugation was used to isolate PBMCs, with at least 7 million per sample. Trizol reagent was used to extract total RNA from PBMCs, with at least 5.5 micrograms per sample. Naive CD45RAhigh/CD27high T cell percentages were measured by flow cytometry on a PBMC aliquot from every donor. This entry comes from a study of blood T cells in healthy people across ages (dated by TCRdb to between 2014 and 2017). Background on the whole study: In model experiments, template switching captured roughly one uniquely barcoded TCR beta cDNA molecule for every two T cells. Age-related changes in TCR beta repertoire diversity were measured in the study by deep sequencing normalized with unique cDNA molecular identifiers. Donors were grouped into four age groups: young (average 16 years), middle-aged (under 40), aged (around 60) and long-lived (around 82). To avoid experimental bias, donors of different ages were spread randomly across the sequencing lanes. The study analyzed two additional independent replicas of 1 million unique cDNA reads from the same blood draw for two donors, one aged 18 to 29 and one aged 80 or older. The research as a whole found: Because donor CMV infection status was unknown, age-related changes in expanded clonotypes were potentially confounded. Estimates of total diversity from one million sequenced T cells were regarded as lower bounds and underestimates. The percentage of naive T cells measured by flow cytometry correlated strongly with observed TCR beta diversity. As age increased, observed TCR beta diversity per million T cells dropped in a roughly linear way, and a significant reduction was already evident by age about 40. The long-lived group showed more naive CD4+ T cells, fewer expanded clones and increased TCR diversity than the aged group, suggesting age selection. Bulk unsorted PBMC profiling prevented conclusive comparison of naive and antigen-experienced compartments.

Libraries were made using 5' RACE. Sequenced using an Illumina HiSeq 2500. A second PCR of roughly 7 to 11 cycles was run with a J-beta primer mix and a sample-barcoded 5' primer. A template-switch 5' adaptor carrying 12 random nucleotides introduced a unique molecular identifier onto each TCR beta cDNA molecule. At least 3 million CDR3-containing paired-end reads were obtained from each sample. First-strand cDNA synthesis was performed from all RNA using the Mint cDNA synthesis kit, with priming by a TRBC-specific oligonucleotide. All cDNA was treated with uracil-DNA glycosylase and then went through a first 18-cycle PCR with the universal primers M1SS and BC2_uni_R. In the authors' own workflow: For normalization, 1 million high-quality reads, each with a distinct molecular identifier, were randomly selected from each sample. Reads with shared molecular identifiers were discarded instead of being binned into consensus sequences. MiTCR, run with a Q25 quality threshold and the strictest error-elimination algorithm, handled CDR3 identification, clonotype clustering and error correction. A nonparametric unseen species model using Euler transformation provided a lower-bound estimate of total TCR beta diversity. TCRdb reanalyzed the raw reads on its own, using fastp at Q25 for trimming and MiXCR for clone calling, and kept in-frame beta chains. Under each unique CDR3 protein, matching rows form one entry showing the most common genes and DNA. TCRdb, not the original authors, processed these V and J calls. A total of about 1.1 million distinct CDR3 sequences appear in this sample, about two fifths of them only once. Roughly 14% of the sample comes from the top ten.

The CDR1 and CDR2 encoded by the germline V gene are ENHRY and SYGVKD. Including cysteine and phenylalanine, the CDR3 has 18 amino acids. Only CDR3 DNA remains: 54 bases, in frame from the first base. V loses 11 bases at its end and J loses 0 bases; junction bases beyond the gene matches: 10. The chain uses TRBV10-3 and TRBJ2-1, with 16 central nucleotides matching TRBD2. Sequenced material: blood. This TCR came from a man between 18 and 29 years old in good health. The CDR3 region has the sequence CAATGGLAGGSSYNEQFF. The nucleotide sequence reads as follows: TGTGCCGCCACAGGGGGACTAGCGGGGGGGAGCTCCTACAATGAGCAGTTCTTC.